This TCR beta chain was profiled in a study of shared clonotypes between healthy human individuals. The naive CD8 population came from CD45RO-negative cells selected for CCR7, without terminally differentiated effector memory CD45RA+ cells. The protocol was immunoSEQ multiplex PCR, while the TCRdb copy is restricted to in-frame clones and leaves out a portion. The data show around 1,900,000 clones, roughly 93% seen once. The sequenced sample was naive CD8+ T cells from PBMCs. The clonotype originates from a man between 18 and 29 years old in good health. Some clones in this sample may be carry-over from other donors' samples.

The CDR3, as DNA: TGTGCCAGCAGCCCCGGGGCTAGCGGGGGCAATGAGCAGTTCTTC. Translation gives CASSPGASGGNEQFF. The chain links TRBV7-6 to TRBJ2-1; TRBD2 matches at 10 bases. V gave up 5 bases and J gave up 6 bases; unmatched junction bases: 7. The CDR3 has 15 amino acids. CDR1 is SGHVS and CDR2 is FNYEAQ in the germline V gene.